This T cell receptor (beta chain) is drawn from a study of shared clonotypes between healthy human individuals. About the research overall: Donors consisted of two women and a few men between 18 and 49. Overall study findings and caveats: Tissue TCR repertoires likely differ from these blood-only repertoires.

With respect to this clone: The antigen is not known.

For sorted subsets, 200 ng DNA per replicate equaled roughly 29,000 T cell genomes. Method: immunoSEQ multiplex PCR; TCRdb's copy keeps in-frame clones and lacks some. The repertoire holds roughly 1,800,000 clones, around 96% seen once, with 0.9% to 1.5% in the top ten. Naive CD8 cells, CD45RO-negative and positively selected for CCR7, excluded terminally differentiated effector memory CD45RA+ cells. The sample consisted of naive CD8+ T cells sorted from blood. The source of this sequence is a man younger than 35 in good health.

The CDR3 protein is CASSGPEPRQGRDSPLHF. The CDR3, as DNA: TGTGCCAGCAGTGGGCCGGAGCCACGACAGGGAAGAGATTCACCCCTCCACTTT. V gene TRBV2 combines with J gene TRBJ1-6; 7 nucleotides agree with TRBD1. Germline V gene lookup returns CDR1 SNHLY and CDR2 FYNNEI. J was trimmed by 8 bases and V by 4 bases; bases with no gene match: 17. This CDR3 is 18 amino acids long.